The T cell receptor (beta chain) described here comes from a study of shared T cell receptors in the human thymus. Germline loops: CDR1 MRHNA, CDR2 SNTAGT. The CDR3 extends over 13 amino acids. Details on this clone: One end of the junction fails to match germline, which may point to a read error.

Sequencing used immunoSEQ multiplex PCR; TCRdb keeps in-frame clones, though not all of them. The sample records more than 300,000 clones, around 93% being singletons. J is TRBJ2-2 and V is TRBV6-4, with D possibly being TRBD1 or TRBD2 (5 bases each). The sample consisted of thymocytes. The sequence came from a human donor. CDR3 amino acids: CVSSTGPTGELFF. CDR3 bases: TGTGTCAGCAGCACGGGACCCACCGGGGAGCTGTTTTTT.